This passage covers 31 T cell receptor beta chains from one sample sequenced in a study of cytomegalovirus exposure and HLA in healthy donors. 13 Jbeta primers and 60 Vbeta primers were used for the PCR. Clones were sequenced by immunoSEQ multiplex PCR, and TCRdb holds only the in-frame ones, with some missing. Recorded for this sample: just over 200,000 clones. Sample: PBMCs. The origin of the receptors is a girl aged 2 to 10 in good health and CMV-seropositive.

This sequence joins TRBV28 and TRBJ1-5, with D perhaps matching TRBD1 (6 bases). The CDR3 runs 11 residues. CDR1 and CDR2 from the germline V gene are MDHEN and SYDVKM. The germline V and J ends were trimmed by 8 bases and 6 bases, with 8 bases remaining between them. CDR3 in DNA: TGTGCCAGCCGGGGGGCTCAGCCCCAGCATTTT. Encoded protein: CASRGAQPQHF.

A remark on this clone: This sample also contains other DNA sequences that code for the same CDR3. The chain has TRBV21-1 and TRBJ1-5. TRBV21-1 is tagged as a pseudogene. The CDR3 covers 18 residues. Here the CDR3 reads CASRKGIPRIPLDQPQHF. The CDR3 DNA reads TGTGCCAGCAGGAAAGGGATACCGAGGATCCCCCTAGATCAGCCCCAACATTTT.

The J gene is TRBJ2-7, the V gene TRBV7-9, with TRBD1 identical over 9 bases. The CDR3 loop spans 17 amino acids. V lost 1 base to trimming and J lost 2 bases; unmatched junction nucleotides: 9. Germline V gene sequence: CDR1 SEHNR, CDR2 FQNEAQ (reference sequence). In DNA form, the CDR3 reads TGTGCCAGCAGCTTAGAGGGGGGGGGACAGGGCCCCTACGAGCAGTACTTC. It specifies CASSLEGGGQGPYEQYF. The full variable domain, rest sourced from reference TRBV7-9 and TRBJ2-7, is DTGVSQNPRHKITKRGQNVTFRCDPISEHNRLYWYRQTLGQGPEFLTYFQNEAQLEKSRLLSDRFSAERPKGSFSTLEIQRTEQGDSAMYLCASSLEGGGQGPYEQYFGPGTRLTVT.

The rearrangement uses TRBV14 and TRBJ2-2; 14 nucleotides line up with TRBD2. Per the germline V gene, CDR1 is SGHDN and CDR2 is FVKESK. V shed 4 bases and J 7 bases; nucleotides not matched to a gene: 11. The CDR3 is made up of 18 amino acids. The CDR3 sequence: CASSPSGTSGSGIGELFF. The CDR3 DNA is TGTGCCAGCAGCCCCTCCGGGACTAGCGGGAGTGGGATCGGGGAGCTGTTTTTT.

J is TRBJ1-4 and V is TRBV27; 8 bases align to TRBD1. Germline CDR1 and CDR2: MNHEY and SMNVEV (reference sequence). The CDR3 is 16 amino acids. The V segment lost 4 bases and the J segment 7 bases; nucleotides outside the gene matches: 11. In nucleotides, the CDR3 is TGTGCCAGCAGTTACAGGGGGAACTTGTTAGGTGAAAAACTGTTTTTT. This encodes CASSYRGNLLGEKLFF.

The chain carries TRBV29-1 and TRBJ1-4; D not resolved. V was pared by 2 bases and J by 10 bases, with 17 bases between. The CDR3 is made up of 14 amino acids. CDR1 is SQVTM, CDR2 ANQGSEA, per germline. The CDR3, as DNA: TGCAGCGTTGAAAGACCCGGGTTAATTGGAAAACTGTTTTTT. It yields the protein CSVERPGLIGKLFF.

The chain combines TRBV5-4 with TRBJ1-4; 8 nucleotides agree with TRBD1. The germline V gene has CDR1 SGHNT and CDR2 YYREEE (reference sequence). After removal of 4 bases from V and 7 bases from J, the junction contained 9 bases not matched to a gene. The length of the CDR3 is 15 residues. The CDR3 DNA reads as TGTGCCAGCAGCCCAAGGACAGGGACCGGTGAAAAACTGTTTTTT. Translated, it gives CASSPRTGTGEKLFF.

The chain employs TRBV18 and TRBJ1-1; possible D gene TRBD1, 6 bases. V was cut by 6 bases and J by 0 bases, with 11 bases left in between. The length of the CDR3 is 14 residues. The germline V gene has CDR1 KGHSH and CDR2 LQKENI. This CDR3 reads CASSLQGLNTEAFF. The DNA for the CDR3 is TGTGCCAGCTCTCTACAGGGCTTGAACACTGAAGCTTTCTTT.

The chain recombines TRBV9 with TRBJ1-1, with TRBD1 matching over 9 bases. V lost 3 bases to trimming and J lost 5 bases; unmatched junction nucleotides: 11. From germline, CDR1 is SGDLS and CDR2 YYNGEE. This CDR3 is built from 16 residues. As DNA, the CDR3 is TGTGCCAGCAGCGCCCCGGGACAGGGTGGGAGTACTGAAGCTTTCTTT. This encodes CASSAPGQGGSTEAFF.

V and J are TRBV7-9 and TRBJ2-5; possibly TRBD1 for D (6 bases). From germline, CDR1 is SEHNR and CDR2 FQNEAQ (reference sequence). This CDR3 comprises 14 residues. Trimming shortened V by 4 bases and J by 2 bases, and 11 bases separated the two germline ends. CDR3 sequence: CASSSQTGQETQYF. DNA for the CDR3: TGTGCCAGCAGCTCCCAAACAGGGCAAGAGACCCAGTACTTC. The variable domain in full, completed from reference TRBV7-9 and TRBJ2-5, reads DTGVSQNPRHKITKRGQNVTFRCDPISEHNRLYWYRQTLGQGPEFLTYFQNEAQLEKSRLLSDRFSAERPKGSFSTLEIQRTEQGDSAMYLCASSSQTGQETQYFGPGTRLLVL.

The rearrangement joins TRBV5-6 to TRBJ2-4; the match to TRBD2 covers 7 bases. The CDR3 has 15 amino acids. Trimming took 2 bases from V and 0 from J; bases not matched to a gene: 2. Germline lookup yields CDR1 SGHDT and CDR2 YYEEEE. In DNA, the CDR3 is TGTGCCAGCAGCTTAGCGGGGCTAGCCAAAAACATTCAGTACTTC. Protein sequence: CASSLAGLAKNIQYF.

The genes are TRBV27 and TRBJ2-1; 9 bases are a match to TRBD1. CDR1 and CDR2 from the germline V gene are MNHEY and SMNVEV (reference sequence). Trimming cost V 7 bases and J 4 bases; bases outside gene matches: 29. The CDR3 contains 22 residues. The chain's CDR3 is CASIYRRPRQGDKGRLYNEQFF. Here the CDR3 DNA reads TGTGCCAGCATCTATCGGCGGCCTAGACAGGGGGATAAAGGGAGGTTATACAATGAGCAGTTCTTC.

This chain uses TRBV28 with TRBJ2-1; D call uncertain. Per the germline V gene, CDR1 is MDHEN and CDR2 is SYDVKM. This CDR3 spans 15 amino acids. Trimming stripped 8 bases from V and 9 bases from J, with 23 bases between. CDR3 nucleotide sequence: TGTGCCAGCCATATGAGGAGTGGAATTTTCGGTGAGCAGTTCTTC. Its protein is CASHMRSGIFGEQFF.

The CDR3 protein is CASSVAVSNQPQHF. The CDR3 DNA follows: TGTGCCAGCAGTGTGGCGGTCAGCAATCAGCCCCAGCATTTT. The genes are TRBV27 and TRBJ1-5; D not certain. Trimming removed 5 bases at V and 1 base at J, with 9 bases between. The CDR3 contains 14 residues. CDR1 is MNHEY and CDR2 is SMNVEV in the germline V gene (reference sequence).

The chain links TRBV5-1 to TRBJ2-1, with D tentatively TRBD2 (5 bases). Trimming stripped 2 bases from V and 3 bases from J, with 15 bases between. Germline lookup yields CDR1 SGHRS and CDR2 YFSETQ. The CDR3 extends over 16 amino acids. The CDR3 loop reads CASSFKGAGNYNEQFF. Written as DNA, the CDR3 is TGCGCCAGCAGCTTCAAGGGCGCGGGTAACTACAATGAGCAGTTCTTC.

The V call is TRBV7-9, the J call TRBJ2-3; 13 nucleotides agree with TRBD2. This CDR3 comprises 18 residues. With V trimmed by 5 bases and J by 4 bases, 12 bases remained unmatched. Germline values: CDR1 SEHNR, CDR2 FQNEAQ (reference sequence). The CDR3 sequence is CASSPYFGLAGAPDTQYF. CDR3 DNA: TGTGCCAGCAGCCCATACTTCGGACTAGCGGGAGCACCAGATACGCAGTATTTT.

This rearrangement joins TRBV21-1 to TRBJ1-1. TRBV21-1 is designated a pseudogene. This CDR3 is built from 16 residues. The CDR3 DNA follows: TGTGCCAGCAGCACGATACTAGTGTCGGGGGACACTGAAGCTTTCTTT. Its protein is CASSTILVSGDTEAFF.

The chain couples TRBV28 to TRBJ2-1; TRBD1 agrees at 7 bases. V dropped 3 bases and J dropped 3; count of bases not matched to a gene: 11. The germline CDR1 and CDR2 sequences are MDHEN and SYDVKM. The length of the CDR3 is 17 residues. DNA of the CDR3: TGTGCCAGCAGTTTGGACCGGGACAGCAGTTACTACAATGAGCAGTTCTTC. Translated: CASSLDRDSSYYNEQFF.

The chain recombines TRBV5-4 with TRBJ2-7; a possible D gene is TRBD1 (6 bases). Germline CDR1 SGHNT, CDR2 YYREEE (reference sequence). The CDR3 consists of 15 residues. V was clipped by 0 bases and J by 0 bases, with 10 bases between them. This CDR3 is CASSLDRELSYEQYF. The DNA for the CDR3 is TGTGCCAGCAGCTTGGACAGGGAACTCTCCTACGAGCAGTACTTC.

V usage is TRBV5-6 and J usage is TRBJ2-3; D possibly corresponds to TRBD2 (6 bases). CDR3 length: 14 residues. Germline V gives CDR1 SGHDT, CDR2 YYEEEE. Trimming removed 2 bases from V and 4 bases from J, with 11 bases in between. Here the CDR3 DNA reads TGTGCCAGCAGCTTTCCGGGAGCGGCAGATACGCAGTATTTT. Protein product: CASSFPGAADTQYF. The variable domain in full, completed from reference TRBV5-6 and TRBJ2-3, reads DAGVTQSPTHLIKTRGQQVTLRCSPKSGHDTVSWYQQALGQGPQFIFQYYEEEERQRGNFPDRFSGHQFPNYSSELNVNALLLGDSALYLCASSFPGAADTQYFGPGTRLTVL.

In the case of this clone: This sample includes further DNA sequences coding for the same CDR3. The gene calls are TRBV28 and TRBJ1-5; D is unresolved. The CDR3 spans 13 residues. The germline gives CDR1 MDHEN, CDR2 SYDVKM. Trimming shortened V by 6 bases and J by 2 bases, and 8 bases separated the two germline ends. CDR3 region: CASSPGGNQPQHF. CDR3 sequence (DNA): TGTGCCAGCAGCCCCGGTGGCAATCAGCCCCAGCATTTT.

The CDR3: CASSGTGDTEAFF. The CDR3 coding sequence is TGTGCCAGCAGCGGGACAGGGGACACTGAAGCTTTCTTT. This rearrangement joins TRBV2 to TRBJ1-1; 10 nucleotides line up with TRBD1. CDR1 SNHLY and CDR2 FYNNEI come from the germline V gene. After removal of 6 bases from V and 3 bases from J, the junction contained 1 base not matched to a gene. CDR3 length: 13 residues.

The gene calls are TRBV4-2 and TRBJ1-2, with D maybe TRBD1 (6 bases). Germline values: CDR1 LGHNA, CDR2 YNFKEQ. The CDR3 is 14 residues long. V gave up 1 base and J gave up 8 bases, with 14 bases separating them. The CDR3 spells CASSQGTGTLGYTF. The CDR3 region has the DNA TGTGCCAGCAGCCAAGGTACAGGGACGTTGGGCTACACCTTC.

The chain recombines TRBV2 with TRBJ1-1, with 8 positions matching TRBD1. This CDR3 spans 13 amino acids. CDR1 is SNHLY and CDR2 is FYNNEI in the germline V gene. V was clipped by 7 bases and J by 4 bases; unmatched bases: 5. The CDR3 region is CASILRGPTEAFF. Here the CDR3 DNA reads TGTGCCAGCATCCTCAGGGGGCCCACTGAAGCTTTCTTT. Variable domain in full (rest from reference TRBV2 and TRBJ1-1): EPEVTQTPSHQVTQMGQEVILRCVPISNHLYFYWYRQILGQKVEFLVSFYNNEISEKSEIFDDQFSVERPDGSNFTLKIRSTKLEDSAMYFCASILRGPTEAFFGQGTRLTVV.

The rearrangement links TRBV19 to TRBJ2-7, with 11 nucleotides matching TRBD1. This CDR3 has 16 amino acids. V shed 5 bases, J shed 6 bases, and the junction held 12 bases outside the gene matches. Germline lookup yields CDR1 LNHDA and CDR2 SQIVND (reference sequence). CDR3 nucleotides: TGTGCCAGTAGTGCCCTGGCACCGGGACAGGGGGGCGAGCAGTACTTC. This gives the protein CASSALAPGQGGEQYF.

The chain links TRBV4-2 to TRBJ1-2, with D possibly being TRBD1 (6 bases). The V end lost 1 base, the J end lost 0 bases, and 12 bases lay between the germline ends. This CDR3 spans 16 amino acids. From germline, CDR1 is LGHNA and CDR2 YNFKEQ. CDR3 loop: CASSQASRTANYGYTF. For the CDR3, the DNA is TGTGCCAGCAGCCAAGCCTCCCGGACAGCTAACTATGGCTACACCTTC.

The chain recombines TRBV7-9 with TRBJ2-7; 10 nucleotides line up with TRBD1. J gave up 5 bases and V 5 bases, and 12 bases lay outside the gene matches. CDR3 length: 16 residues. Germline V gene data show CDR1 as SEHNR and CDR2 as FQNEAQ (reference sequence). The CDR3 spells CASSPARGTGVHEQYF. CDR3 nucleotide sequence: TGTGCCAGCAGCCCCGCCAGAGGGACAGGGGTCCACGAGCAGTACTTC.

The CDR3 here is CAWSPGLAATYEQYF. The CDR3 nucleotides are TGTGCCTGGAGTCCGGGACTAGCGGCAACCTACGAGCAGTACTTC. The rearrangement uses TRBV30 and TRBJ2-7; TRBD2 agrees at 11 bases. The J segment lost 2 bases and the V segment lost 2 bases, leaving 5 bases of the junction unmatched. Germline V CDR1 and CDR2: GTSNPN, SVGIG (reference sequence). The CDR3 loop spans 15 amino acids.

The DNA of the CDR3 is TGTGCCAGCAGTTTATTCGGGGAAGCTTTCTTT. Translating it yields CASSLFGEAFF. The chain is built from TRBV28 and TRBJ1-1; D remains unclear. This CDR3 contains 11 residues. Trimming removed 1 base at V and 8 bases at J, with 5 bases between. The germline gives CDR1 MDHEN, CDR2 SYDVKM.

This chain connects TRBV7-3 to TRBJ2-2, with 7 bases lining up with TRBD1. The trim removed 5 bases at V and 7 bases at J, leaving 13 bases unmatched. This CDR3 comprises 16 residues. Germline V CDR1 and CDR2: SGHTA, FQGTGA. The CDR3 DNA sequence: TGTGCCAGCAGCCACGATTTGGGCAGGGGGTACGGGGAGCTGTTTTTT. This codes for CASSHDLGRGYGELFF.

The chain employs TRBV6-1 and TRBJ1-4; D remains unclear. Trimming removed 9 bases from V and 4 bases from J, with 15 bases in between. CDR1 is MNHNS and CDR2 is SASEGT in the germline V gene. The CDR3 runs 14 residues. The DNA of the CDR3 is TGTGCCAGTTTTCCGGGTCCTCTTAATGAAAAACTGTTTTTT. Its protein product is CASFPGPLNEKLFF.